A single sample is the source of the 12 T cell receptor beta chains below, sequenced in a study of tissue T cells after allogeneic stem cell transplantation. Generated by immunoSEQ multiplex PCR, the TCRdb table keeps only in-frame clones and is missing some. The profile shows some 2,000 clones, roughly 52% of them singletons. Time point specified: mouse harvest day 14 after allogeneic transplant. Each mouse received 10^7 T-cell-depleted marrow cells plus 10^6 splenic CD5+ T cells by tail vein. Sequencing input: liver tissue. These receptors originate from a female BALB/c mouse given C57BL/6 T cells with graft-versus-host disease after an allogeneic hematopoietic cell transplant.

Of note for this clone: The genes and germline here are from mouse. The read is 1 residue too short to cover the CDR3 end, so that end is filled in from the germline J gene. The V and J genes are TRBV14 and TRBJ2-4; D remains unclear. Germline loops: CDR1 SGHDT, CDR2 FRDEAV. Trimming left V 0 bases short and J 0 bases short, with 5 bases between. The CDR3 has 14 residues. The CDR3 DNA, read in part, is TGTGCCAGCAGTTTCTGGGGTAGTCAAAACACCTTGTAC. Translation: CASSFWGSQNTLY. The full-length CDR3 reads as CASSFWGSQNTLYF.

As to this clone: Compared with germline, one end of the junction differs, possibly owing to a read error. These gene names are mouse names. The read ends 1 residue early relative to the CDR3; the germline J gene fills the gap. The chain carries TRBV13-1 and TRBJ1-3; 7 nucleotides line up with TRBD1. The CDR3 is 15 residues long. Germline V lookup: CDR1 NSHNY, CDR2 SYGAGN. This CDR3 is CASGDAGQTGNTLYF. Incomplete CDR3 DNA: TGTGCCAGCGGTGATGCGGGACAGACTGGAAATACGCTCTAT.

On this clone: Gene labels here are mouse ones. The read finishes 1 residue shy of the CDR3 end, and the germline J gene is used to complete it. This sequence joins TRBV13-2 and TRBJ2-7; 10 bases line up with TRBD2. CDR1 is NNHNN and CDR2 is SYGAGS in the germline V gene (reference sequence). This CDR3 has 15 residues. Unmatched junction bases numbered 6, after V lost 0 bases and J lost 6 bases. The CDR3 spells CASGDDWGGRFEQYF. Incomplete CDR3 DNA: TGTGCCAGCGGTGATGACTGGGGGGGGCGGTTTGAACAGTAC.

Concerning this clone: Gene and germline names: mouse. The read falls 1 residue short of the CDR3 end, and the missing part is taken from the germline J gene. The chain carries TRBV13-3 and TRBJ2-1; 12 bases are a match to TRBD2. V dropped 5 bases and J dropped 1; count of bases not matched to a gene: 1. CDR1 is NNHDY and CDR2 is SYVADS in the germline V gene. This CDR3 spans 15 amino acids. CDR3 region: CASRDWGGNYAEQFF. The part of the CDR3 DNA that was read is TGTGCCAGCAGGGACTGGGGGGGGAACTATGCTGAGCAGTTC.

This clone is termed medium-sized. Mouse gene names apply. The CDR3 is cut off 1 residue early in the read; its end comes from the germline J gene. The chain recombines TRBV15 with TRBJ2-7, with 11 bases lining up with TRBD1. J gave up 4 bases and V 2 bases, and 4 bases lay outside the gene matches. Germline values: CDR1 SGHND, CDR2 FRSKSL. The CDR3 has 15 residues. CDR3 in amino acids: CASSLSGTGGYEQYF. The part of the CDR3 DNA that was read is TGTGCCAGCAGTTTATCCGGGACAGGGGGATATGAACAGTAC.

The sample holds one count of this clone. Gene names denote mouse genes. The read comes to an end 1 residue before the CDR3 does, leaving the germline J gene to fill in the end. The chain carries TRBV3 and TRBJ2-7; D may be TRBD1 or TRBD2 (6 bases each). The CDR3 is 13 residues long. With 1 base removed from V and 7 bases from J, the gap between germline ends came to 11 bases. Germline CDR1 and CDR2: SNHLY and FYNGKV (reference sequence). CDR3: CASSLEGGREQYF. The sequenced part of the CDR3 DNA is TGTGCCAGCAGCTTAGAAGGGGGGAGGGAACAGTAC.

Worth noting for this clone: Genes here carry mouse names. The read falls 1 residue short of the CDR3 end, and the missing part is taken from the germline J gene. The rearrangement links TRBV5 to TRBJ2-7, with TRBD2 identical over 8 bases. This CDR3 is 14 amino acids long. The trim removed 0 bases at V and 7 bases at J, leaving 5 bases unmatched. Per germline, CDR1 LGHNA and CDR2 YNLKQL (reference sequence). The CDR3 DNA, read in part, is TGTGCCAGCAGCCAAGATCCCTGGGGGGTGGAACAGTAC. Translation: CASSQDPWGVEQY. The entire CDR3 reads CASSQDPWGVEQYF.

About this clone itself: Mouse gene names apply. The read ends 1 residue early relative to the CDR3; the germline J gene fills the gap. V usage is TRBV2 and J usage is TRBJ2-2, with D maybe TRBD2 (7 bases). Germline V CDR1 and CDR2: LGHNA, YSYQKL. The V and J ends lost 1 base and 4 bases respectively, with 10 bases between them. This CDR3 region has 15 residues. CDR3: CASSQAGGVTGQLYF. The CDR3 DNA, read in part, is TGTGCCAGCAGCCAAGCGGGGGGCGTCACCGGGCAGCTCTAC.

This clone occurred a few times. Genes here carry mouse names. Read data end 1 residue before the CDR3 end; the end is taken from the germline J gene. This chain connects TRBV23 to TRBJ2-7. In germline, CDR1 is KGHTA, CDR2 FQNQQP. The CDR3 totals 15 residues. CDR3 amino acids: CSSSQSMGRSYEQYF. CDR3 DNA, as far as it was read: TGCTCCAGCAGTCAATCGATGGGGCGCTCCTATGAACAGTAC.

About this clone itself: Gene names refer to mouse genes. The CDR3 extends 1 residue past the end of the read, so its final part is completed from the germline J gene. The chain joins TRBV23 to TRBJ2-1; the table names TRBD2, a call not compared with the DNA. Germline assignment: CDR1 KGHTA and CDR2 FQNQQP. CDR3 length: 15 amino acids. Partial CDR3 DNA: TGCTCCAGCAGTCAAAGGGACTGGGGGGTTGCTGAGCAGTTC. Residues: CSSSQRDWGVAEQF. The complete CDR3 protein is CSSSQRDWGVAEQFF.

A note on this clone: Gene names and germline refer to mouse. The read terminates 1 residue before the CDR3 end, so the remaining end is supplied by the germline J gene. The V call is TRBV19, the J call TRBJ1-1; no clear D. Germline CDR1 and CDR2: FNHDT and SITEND (reference sequence). The CDR3 totals 12 residues. Trimming shortened V by 5 bases and J by 1 base, and 6 bases separated the two germline ends. CDR3 region: CASRPVNTEVFF. CDR3 bases read: TGTGCCAGCAGACCAGTAAACACAGAAGTCTTC.

In the case of this clone: The listed genes are named as in mouse. The CDR3 end lies 1 residue beyond the end of the read and is filled in from the germline J gene. J is TRBJ1-3 and V is TRBV16; 7 nucleotides align to TRBD1. Germline V gene lookup returns CDR1 SGHSA and CDR2 FRNQAP. J lost 4 bases, V lost 3 bases, and 3 bases had no gene match. This CDR3 is 14 amino acids long. CDR3 sequence reads: CASSLRGQGNTLYF. The sequenced part of the CDR3 DNA is TGTGCAAGCAGCTTGAGGGGGCAGGGAAATACGCTCTAT.